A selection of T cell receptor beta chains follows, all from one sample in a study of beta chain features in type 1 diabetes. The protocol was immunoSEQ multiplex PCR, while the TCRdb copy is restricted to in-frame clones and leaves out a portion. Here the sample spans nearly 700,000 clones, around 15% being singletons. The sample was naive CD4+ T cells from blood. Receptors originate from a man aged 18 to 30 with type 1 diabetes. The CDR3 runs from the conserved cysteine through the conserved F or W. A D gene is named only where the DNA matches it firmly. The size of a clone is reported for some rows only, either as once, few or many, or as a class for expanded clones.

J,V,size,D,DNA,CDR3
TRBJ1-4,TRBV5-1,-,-,TGCGCCAGCAGCTTGGCCGGTGAAAAACTGTTTTTT,CASSLAGEKLFF
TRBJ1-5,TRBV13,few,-,TGTGCCAGCAGCCCTAACAGTTATTTGGATCAGCCCCAGCATTTT,CASSPNSYLDQPQHF
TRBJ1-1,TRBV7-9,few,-,TGTGCCAGCAGCTTGAGCACTGAAGCTTTCTTT,CASSLSTEAFF
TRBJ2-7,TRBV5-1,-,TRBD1,TGCGCCAGCAGCTGGGGACAGGGGAGGTACGAGCAGTACTTC,CASSWGQGRYEQYF
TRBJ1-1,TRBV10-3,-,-,TGTGCCATCAGGCATGGTTGGACTGAAGCTTTCTTT,CAIRHGWTEAFF
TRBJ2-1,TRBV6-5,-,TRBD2,TGTGCCAGCAGCACTAGCGGGGGGGGCAATGAGCAGTTCTTC,CASSTSGGGNEQFF
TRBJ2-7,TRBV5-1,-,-,TGCGCCAGCAGCTTGGCGGAGGGATACGAGCAGTACTTC,CASSLAEGYEQYF
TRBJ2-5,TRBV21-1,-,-,TGTGCCAGCAGCAGGCCCCATCAAGAGACCCAGTACTTC,CASSRPHQETQYF
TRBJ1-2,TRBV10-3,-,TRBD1,TGTGCCATCAATAGACAGGGGATAACTGGCTACACCTTC,CAINRQGITGYTF
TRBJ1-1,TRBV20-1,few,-,TGCAGTGCCCGACGGGGGGAAGCTTTCTTT,CSARRGEAFF
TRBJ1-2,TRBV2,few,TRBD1,TGTGCCAGCAAGGGACAGGAAAGAGGCTACACCTTC,CASKGQERGYTF
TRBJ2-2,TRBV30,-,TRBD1,TGTGCCTGGAGTACAGGGGCCGGGGAGCTGTTTTTT,CAWSTGAGELFF
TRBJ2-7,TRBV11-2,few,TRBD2,TGTGCCAGCAGCTTGACGGGACTAGCCGCCCAATACGAGCAGTACTTC,CASSLTGLAAQYEQYF
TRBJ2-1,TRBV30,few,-,TGTGCCTGGAGTGACGGCCCGGCAGGGAACTCCTACAATGAGCAGTTCTTC,CAWSDGPAGNSYNEQFF
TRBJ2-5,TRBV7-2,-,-,TGTGCCAGCAGCGCCAGGAACCAAGAGACCCAGTACTTC,CASSARNQETQYF
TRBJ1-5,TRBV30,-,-,TGTGCCTGGAGCCCGAACCGGGCGGGGAATTATCAGCCCCAGCATTTT,CAWSPNRAGNYQPQHF
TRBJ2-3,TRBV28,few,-,TGTGCCAGCAGCCGGACGCGCAGGGGCTACACAGATACGCAGTATTTT,CASSRTRRGYTDTQYF
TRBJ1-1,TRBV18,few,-,TGTGCCAGCTCACCACGTGGTACGGGGGGAATGAACACTGAAGCTTTCTTT,CASSPRGTGGMNTEAFF
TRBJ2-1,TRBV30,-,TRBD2,TGTGCCTGGAGCATGCGGGGGGGCTTACGCTCCTACAATGAGCAGTTCTTC,CAWSMRGGLRSYNEQFF
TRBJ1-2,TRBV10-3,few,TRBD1,TGTGCCATCAGTTGGGACAGGGATGGCTACACCTTC,CAISWDRDGYTF
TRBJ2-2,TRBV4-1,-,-,TGCGCCAGCAGCCAAGTTATGGGGGCGAACACCGGGGAGCTGTTTTTT,CASSQVMGANTGELFF
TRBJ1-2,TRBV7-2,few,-,TGTGCCAGCAGCTTAGCGGACAGCTTGCGTGGCTACACCTTC,CASSLADSLRGYTF
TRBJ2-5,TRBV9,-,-,TGTGCCAGCGGTAGCCCAGGGATAGGAGAGACCCAGTACTTC,CASGSPGIGETQYF
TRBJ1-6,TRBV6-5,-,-,TGTGCCAGCACCAGAACCGAACAATTCAATTCACCCCTCCACTTT,CASTRTEQFNSPLHF
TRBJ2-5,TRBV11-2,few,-,TGTGCCAGCAGCTTATTTCTCCGGGGCTGGGAGACCCAGTACTTC,CASSLFLRGWETQYF
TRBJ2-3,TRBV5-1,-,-,TGCGCCAGCAGCGATTCAGATAGCACAGATACGCAGTATTTT,CASSDSDSTDTQYF
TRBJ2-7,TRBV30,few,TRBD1,TGTGCCTGGAGTGTATCTTTTATGTGGGACAGGGCCCACGAGCAGTACTTC,CAWSVSFMWDRAHEQYF
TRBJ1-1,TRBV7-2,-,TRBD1,TGTGCCAGCAGTTCGTTTAACAGGGGGCGAGGGACTGAAGCTTTCTTT,CASSSFNRGRGTEAFF
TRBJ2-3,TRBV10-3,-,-,TGTGCCATCAGTAGTAGCAGGGTCACAGATACGCAGTATTTT,CAISSSRVTDTQYF
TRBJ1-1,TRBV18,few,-,TGTGCCAGCTCACCATCGTCCCGGGACCGAAGAGGAGCTTTCTTT,CASSPSSRDRRGAFF
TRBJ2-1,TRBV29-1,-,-,TGCAGCGTCCCCAGACAGGAGAAGGGCAATGAGCAGTTCTTC,CSVPRQEKGNEQFF
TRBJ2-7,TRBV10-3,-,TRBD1,TGTGCCATCAGTGAGTCTGGGTCCCGGGACAGCTCATCCCAGTACTTC,CAISESGSRDSSSQYF
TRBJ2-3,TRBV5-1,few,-,TGCGCCAGCAGCTTGGAGAGGACGACAGATACGCAGTATTTT,CASSLERTTDTQYF
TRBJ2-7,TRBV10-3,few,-,TGTGCCATCATAACAGGGTACTACGAGCAGTACTTC,CAIITGYYEQYF
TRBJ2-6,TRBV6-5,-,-,TGTGCCAGCAGCCCACTTTATAGGGGCAACGTCCTGACTTTC,CASSPLYRGNVLTF
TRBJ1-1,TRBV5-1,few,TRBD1,TGCGCCAGCAGCTGGACAGGGGGGAACACTGAAGCTTTCTTT,CASSWTGGNTEAFF
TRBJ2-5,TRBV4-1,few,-,TGCGCCAGCAGCCAAGATCCGTCCCACAGTGGAGAGACCCAGTACTTC,CASSQDPSHSGETQYF
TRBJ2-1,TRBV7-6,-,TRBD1,TGTGCCAGCAGTTCCTCGGGACAGGGAGCCAATGAGCAGTTCTTC,CASSSSGQGANEQFF
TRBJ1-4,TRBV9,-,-,TGTGCCAGCAGCCGTGCGGGCCAGAGAGGTGAAAAGCTGTTTTTT,CASSRAGQRGEKLFF
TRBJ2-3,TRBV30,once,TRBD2,TGTGCCTGGGAGTCTAGCGGGGGTTGGGATACGCAGTATTTT,CAWESSGGWDTQYF
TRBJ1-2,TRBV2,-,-,TGTGCCAGCAGTGGGGGGGCTGGCTACACCTTC,CASSGGAGYTF
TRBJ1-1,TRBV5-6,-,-,TGTGCCAGCAGCTCCCAAGCTGGGGGGGTTGAAGCTTTCTTT,CASSSQAGGVEAFF
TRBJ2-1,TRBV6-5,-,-,TGTGCCAGCGGCAGGAGCTCCTACAATGAGCAGTTCTTC,CASGRSSYNEQFF
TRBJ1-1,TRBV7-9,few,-,TGTGCCAGCAGCTACATACAGGTCATGAACACTGAAGCTTTCTTT,CASSYIQVMNTEAFF
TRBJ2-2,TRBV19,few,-,TGTGCCACCCATCGGGGGACGAACACCGGGGAGCTGTTTTTT,CATHRGTNTGELFF
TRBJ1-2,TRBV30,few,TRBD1,TGTGCCTGGGGGACAGGGAATGGCTACACCTTC,CAWGTGNGYTF
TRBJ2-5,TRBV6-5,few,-,TGTGCCAGCAGCCAGGCCTTTGGGAAGACCCAGTACTTC,CASSQAFGKTQYF
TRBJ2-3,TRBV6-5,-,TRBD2,TGTGCCAGCAGCAAGACTAGCGACACAGATACGCAGTATTTT,CASSKTSDTDTQYF
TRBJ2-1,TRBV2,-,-,TGTGCCGGCCGGGACGTCTCCTACAATGAGCAGTTCTTC,CAGRDVSYNEQFF
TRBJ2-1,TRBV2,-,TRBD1,TGTGCCAGCAGTCCCGGGACAGATAACAATGAGCAGTTCTTC,CASSPGTDNNEQFF
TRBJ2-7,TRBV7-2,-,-,TGTGCCAGCAGCTTACAAGAGATCGAGCAGTACTTC,CASSLQEIEQYF
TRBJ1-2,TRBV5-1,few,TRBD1,TGCGCCAGCAGCCCGACAGGGGACTATGGCTACACCTTC,CASSPTGDYGYTF
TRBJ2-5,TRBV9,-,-,TGTGCCAGCAGCCCACTAGGGGCTAACCAAGAGACCCAGTACTTC,CASSPLGANQETQYF
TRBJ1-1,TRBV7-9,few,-,TGTGCCAGCAGCCCCCCGGGGGGGACCACTGAAGCTTTCTTT,CASSPPGGTTEAFF